A selection of T cell receptor beta chains follows, all from one sample in a study of cytomegalovirus exposure and HLA in healthy donors. Clones were sequenced by immunoSEQ multiplex PCR, and TCRdb holds only the in-frame ones, with some missing. The sample carries approximately 140,000 clones, 60% to 80% recorded once. Sequencing was performed on PBMCs. These receptors were taken from a woman aged 60-70 years in good health and CMV-seropositive. The CDR3 runs from the conserved cysteine through the conserved F or W. A D gene is named only where the DNA matches it firmly. The size field is filled for only some rows; it gives once, few, many or a size class.

CDR3 protein	CDR3 DNA	clone size	J gene	V gene	D gene
CSSSSPTGRAEKLFF	TGTTCCAGCAGCTCCCCGACAGGGCGGGCTGAAAAACTGTTTTTT	few	TRBJ1-4	TRBV7-9	TRBD1
CASSPPGVEETQYF	TGTGCCAGCTCACCACCCGGGGTCGAAGAGACCCAGTACTTC	few	TRBJ2-5	TRBV18	NA
CASSFQAQGTEAFF	TGTGCCAGCAGCTTCCAAGCTCAGGGGACTGAAGCTTTCTTT	NA	TRBJ1-1	TRBV7-2	NA
CASSQDTRRLNTEAFF	TGCGCCAGCAGCCAAGATACCCGGCGGCTGAACACTGAAGCTTTCTTT	NA	TRBJ1-1	TRBV4-1	NA
CASTTDKGAYYYGYTF	TGTGCCAGCACCACGGACAAGGGGGCCTATTACTATGGCTACACCTTC	many	TRBJ1-2	TRBV2	TRBD1
CASSPGLAGETQYF	TGCGCCAGCAGCCCGGGACTAGCTGGCGAGACCCAGTACTTC	NA	TRBJ2-5	TRBV5-1	TRBD2
CASSPGQRNTGELFF	TGTGCCAGCAGCCCCGGACAAAGGAACACCGGGGAGCTGTTTTTT	NA	TRBJ2-2	TRBV7-2	NA
CASSRHRGGGKETQYF	TGTGCCAGCAGCCGTCATAGGGGGGGCGGGAAAGAGACCCAGTACTTC	few	TRBJ2-5	TRBV27	NA
CASSEARGHTEAFF	TGTGCCAGCAGTGAAGCGCGGGGGCACACTGAAGCTTTCTTT	NA	TRBJ1-1	TRBV2	NA
CASSFLYEQFF	TGTGCCAGCAGCTTTCTGTATGAGCAGTTCTTC	NA	TRBJ2-1	TRBV7-2	NA
CASARGEKLFF	TGTGCCAGCGCGCGGGGTGAAAAACTGTTTTTT	NA	TRBJ1-4	TRBV6-5	NA
CASSSPKSSDYNNEQFF	TGTGCCAGCAGCTCACCAAAATCGTCCGACTATAACAATGAGCAGTTCTTC	NA	TRBJ2-1	TRBV5-5	NA
CASSPRPSLNTEAFF	TGTGCCAGCAGCCCCCGCCCGAGCCTGAACACTGAAGCTTTCTTT	NA	TRBJ1-1	TRBV7-2	NA
CASSYRKVQGYEQYF	TGTGCCAGCAGTTACCGTAAAGTTCAGGGGTACGAGCAGTACTTC	NA	TRBJ2-7	TRBV6-5	NA
CASSVRQGNNSPLHF	TGTGCCAGCAGCGTAAGGCAGGGAAATAATTCACCCCTCCACTTT	NA	TRBJ1-6	TRBV9	NA